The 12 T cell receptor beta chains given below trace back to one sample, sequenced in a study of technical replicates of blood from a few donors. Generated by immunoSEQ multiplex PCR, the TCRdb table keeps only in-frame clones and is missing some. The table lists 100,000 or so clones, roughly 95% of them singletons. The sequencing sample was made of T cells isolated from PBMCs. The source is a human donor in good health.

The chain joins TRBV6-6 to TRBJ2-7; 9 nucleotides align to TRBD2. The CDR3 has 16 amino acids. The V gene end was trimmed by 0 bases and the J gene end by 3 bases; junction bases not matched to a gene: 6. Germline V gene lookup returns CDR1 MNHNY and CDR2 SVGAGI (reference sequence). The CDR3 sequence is CASSYSSRSGGYEQYF. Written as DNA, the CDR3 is TGTGCCAGCAGTTACTCGAGCCGTAGCGGGGGCTACGAGCAGTACTTC.

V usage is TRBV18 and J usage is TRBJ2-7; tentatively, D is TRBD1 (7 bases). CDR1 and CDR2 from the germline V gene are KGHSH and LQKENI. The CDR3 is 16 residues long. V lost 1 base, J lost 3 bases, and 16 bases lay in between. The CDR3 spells CASSPLGGQGDYEQYF. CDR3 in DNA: TGTGCCAGCTCACCACTTGGGGGGCAGGGGGACTACGAGCAGTACTTC.

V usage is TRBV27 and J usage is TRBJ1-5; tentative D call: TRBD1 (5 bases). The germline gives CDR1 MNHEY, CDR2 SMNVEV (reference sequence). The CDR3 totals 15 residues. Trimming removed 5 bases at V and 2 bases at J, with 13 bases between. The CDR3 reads CASSLRSGGNQPQHF. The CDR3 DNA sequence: TGTGCCAGCAGTCTTAGATCGGGGGGCAATCAGCCCCAGCATTTT.

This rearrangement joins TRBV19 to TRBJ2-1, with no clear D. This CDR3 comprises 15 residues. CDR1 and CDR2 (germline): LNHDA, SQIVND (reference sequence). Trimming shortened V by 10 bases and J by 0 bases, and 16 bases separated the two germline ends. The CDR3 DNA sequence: TGTGCCACCCACCGCTCCTCGAGCTCCTACAATGAGCAGTTCTTC. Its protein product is CATHRSSSSYNEQFF.

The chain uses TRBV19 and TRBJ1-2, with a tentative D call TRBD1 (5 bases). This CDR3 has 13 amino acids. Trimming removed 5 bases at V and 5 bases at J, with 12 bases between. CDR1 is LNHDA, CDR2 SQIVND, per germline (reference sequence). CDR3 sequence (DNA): TGTGCCAGTAGTGTTGGGGGGAGGTATGGCTACACCTTC. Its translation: CASSVGGRYGYTF.

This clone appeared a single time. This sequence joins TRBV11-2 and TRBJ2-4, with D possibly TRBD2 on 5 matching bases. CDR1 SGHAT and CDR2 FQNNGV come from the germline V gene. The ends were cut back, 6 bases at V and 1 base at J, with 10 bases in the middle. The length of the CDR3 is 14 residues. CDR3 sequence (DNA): TGTGCCAGCAGTTCCCTAGCTGCCAAAAACATTCAGTACTTC. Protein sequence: CASSSLAAKNIQYF.

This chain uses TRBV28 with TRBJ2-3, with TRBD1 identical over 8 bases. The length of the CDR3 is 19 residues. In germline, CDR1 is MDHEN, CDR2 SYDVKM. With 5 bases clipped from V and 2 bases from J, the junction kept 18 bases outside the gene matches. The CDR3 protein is CASSAVRDRSHPVTDTQYF. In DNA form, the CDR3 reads TGTGCCAGCAGTGCTGTCCGGGACAGGTCTCACCCGGTCACAGATACGCAGTATTTT.

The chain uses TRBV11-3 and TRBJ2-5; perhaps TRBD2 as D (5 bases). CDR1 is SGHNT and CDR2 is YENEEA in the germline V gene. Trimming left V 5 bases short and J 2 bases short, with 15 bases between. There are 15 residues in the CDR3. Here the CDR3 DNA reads TGTGCCAGCAGCCCCGATGCGGGCCATCAAGAGACCCAGTACTTC. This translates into CASSPDAGHQETQYF.

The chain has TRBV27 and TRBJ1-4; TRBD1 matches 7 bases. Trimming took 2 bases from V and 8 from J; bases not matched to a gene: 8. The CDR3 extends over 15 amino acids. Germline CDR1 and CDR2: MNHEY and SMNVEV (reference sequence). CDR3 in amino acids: CASSLRGGAGEKLFF. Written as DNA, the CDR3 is TGTGCCAGCAGTTTACGAGGGGGCGCGGGGGAAAAACTGTTTTTT.

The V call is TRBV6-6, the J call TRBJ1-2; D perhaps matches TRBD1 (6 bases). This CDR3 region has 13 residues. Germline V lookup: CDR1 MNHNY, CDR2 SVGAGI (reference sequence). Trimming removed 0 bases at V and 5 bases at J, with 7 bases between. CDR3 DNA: TGTGCCAGCAGTTACTCGACAGGATATGGCTACACCTTC. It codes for CASSYSTGYGYTF.

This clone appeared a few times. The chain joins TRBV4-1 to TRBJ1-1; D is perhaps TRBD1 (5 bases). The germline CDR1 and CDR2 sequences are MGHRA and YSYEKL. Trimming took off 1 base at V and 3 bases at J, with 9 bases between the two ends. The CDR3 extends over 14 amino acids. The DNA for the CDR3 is TGCGCCAGCAGCCAAGCAGGGTTGTACACTGAAGCTTTCTTT. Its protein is CASSQAGLYTEAFF.

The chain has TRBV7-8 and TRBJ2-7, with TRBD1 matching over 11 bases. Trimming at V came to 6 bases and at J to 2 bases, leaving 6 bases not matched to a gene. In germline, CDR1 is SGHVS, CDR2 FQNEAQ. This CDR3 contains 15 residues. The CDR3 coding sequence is TGTGCCAGCAGATCCGGGACAGGGGGACCCTACGAGCAGTACTTC. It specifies CASRSGTGGPYEQYF. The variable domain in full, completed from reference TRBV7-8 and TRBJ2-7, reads GAGVSQSPRYKVAKRGQDVALRCDPISGHVSLFWYQQALGQGPEFLTYFQNEAQLDKSGLPSDRFFAERPEGSVSTLKIQRTQQEDSAVYLCASRSGTGGPYEQYFGPGTRLTVT.